The 28 T cell receptor beta chains below all came from one sample that was sequenced in a study of blood T cell repertoires in COVID-19 (dated by TCRdb to about 2020). The protocol used for the library was the immunoSEQ multiplex PCR assay. In its TCRdb copy, this immuneACCESS table keeps in-frame sequences only and misses some clones. Where compared with another copy, unresolved V genes explain less than half of these, and the others have no known cause. The sample contains 350,000 to 450,000 clones, around 89% of them found a single time. Jointly, the top ten make up 0.95% to 1.3% of the sample. The specimen sequenced was PBMCs or T cells enriched from blood (not recorded which). The receptors originated from a man aged 30 to 39 who had recovered from COVID-19.

This clone has only one observation. The chain has TRBV10-3 and TRBJ1-1; 10 bases fit TRBD1. The CDR3 runs 13 residues. J was trimmed by 5 bases and V by 6 bases; bases with no gene match: 3. The V gene's germline CDR1 is ENHRY and CDR2 SYGVKD. The CDR3 bases are TGTGCCATCAGGGAGGGACAGGGGACTGAAGCTTTCTTT. Translating gives CAIREGQGTEAFF.

The chain employs TRBV28 and TRBJ1-2; 7 bases line up with TRBD1. This CDR3 has 15 residues. Germline V lookup: CDR1 MDHEN, CDR2 SYDVKM. The J segment lost 2 bases and the V segment lost 5 bases, leaving 8 bases of the junction unmatched. The CDR3 here is CASSVTGTANYGYTF. CDR3 in DNA: TGTGCCAGCAGTGTAACCGGGACAGCGAACTATGGCTACACCTTC.

The V and J genes are TRBV18 and TRBJ1-4; D is unresolved. The CDR3 is 15 amino acids. Trimming removed 2 bases from V and 1 base from J, with 8 bases in between. The germline CDR1 and CDR2 sequences are KGHSH and LQKENI. CDR3: CASSPVPGTNEKLFF. DNA of the CDR3: TGTGCCAGCTCACCAGTCCCCGGAACTAATGAAAAACTGTTTTTT.

The chain is built from TRBV2 and TRBJ1-5; a weak D match, TRBD1 (6 bases). Germline CDR1 reads SNHLY; CDR2 reads FYNNEI. V was trimmed by 6 bases and J by 4 bases, leaving 13 bases between them. The CDR3 is made up of 14 amino acids. CDR3 loop: CASRRDTRNQPQHF. The CDR3 nucleotides read TGTGCCAGCAGACGGGACACAAGAAATCAGCCCCAGCATTTT. The full variable domain, in which reference TRBV2 and TRBJ1-5 provide the parts outside the CDR3, is EPEVTQTPSHQVTQMGQEVILRCVPISNHLYFYWYRQILGQKVEFLVSFYNNEISEKSEIFDDQFSVERPDGSNFTLKIRSTKLEDSAMYFCASRRDTRNQPQHFGDGTRLSIL.

This sequence joins TRBV30 and TRBJ1-2, with 7 bases lining up with TRBD1. Germline trimming cut 0 bases from V and 8 bases from J; bases unmatched to any gene: 18. Germline V gives CDR1 GTSNPN, CDR2 SVGIG (reference sequence). This CDR3 has 17 amino acids. DNA of the CDR3: TGTGCCTGGAGTGTAGCATCGGCAGGCCGTAGGGGGCTCGGCTACACCTTC. It translates to CAWSVASAGRRGLGYTF.

J is TRBJ1-2 and V is TRBV6-5, with 9 bases that match TRBD1. There are 14 residues in the CDR3. Trimming took 4 bases from V and 4 from J; bases not matched to a gene: 4. The germline V gene encodes CDR1 MNHEY and CDR2 SVGAGI. CDR3 coding DNA: TGTGCCAGCAGTTCGGACAGGGGTGGCTATGGCTACACCTTC. This sequence encodes CASSSDRGGYGYTF.

V and J are TRBV27 and TRBJ2-2, with 11 nucleotides matching TRBD1. The CDR3 sequence is 15 residues long. Trimming took 5 bases from V and 6 from J; bases not matched to a gene: 5. Germline-derived CDR1 and CDR2 are MNHEY and SMNVEV (reference sequence). The CDR3 region has the DNA TGTGCCAGCAGTGGATGGACAGGGGGCCCCGGGGAGCTGTTTTTT. Translation: CASSGWTGGPGELFF.

This CDR3 is CASSYQTSGRPYNEQFF. CDR3 DNA sequence: TGTGCCAGCAGTTACCAGACTAGCGGGAGACCCTACAATGAGCAGTTCTTC. This rearrangement joins TRBV6-2 or TRBV6-3 to TRBJ2-1, with 12 bases that match TRBD2. Trimming removed 2 bases from V and 2 bases from J; junction bases left unmatched: 4. This CDR3 is 17 amino acids long. CDR1 is MNHEY, CDR2 SVGEGT, per germline.

The rearrangement uses TRBV2 and TRBJ2-3; TRBD2 matches at 7 bases. CDR3 size: 14 residues. From germline, CDR1 is SNHLY and CDR2 FYNNEI. The junction had 3 bases not matched to a gene; V was cut back by 6 bases and J by 0 bases. The CDR3 sequence is CASSQLASTDTQYF. The CDR3 DNA sequence: TGTGCCAGCAGCCAACTAGCGAGCACAGATACGCAGTATTTT.

The chain recombines TRBV5-6 with TRBJ2-1; 7 bases are a match to TRBD1. There are 16 residues in the CDR3. The V gene end was trimmed by 1 base and the J gene end by 4 bases; junction bases not matched to a gene: 8. Germline CDR1 SGHDT, CDR2 YYEEEE. CDR3 amino acids: CASSLSEGAAYNEQFF. DNA of the CDR3: TGTGCCAGCAGCTTGTCCGAGGGGGCAGCATACAATGAGCAGTTCTTC. Variable domain in full (rest from reference TRBV5-6 and TRBJ2-1): DAGVTQSPTHLIKTRGQQVTLRCSPKSGHDTVSWYQQALGQGPQFIFQYYEEEERQRGNFPDRFSGHQFPNYSSELNVNALLLGDSALYLCASSLSEGAAYNEQFFGPGTRLTVL.

J is TRBJ1-4 and V is TRBV28; the match to TRBD1 covers 8 bases. The CDR3 totals 14 residues. Per germline, CDR1 MDHEN and CDR2 SYDVKM. V shed 6 bases and J 8 bases; nucleotides not matched to a gene: 8. The CDR3 DNA is TGTGCCAGCAGCCCCGGACAGGGCCCGGAAAAACTGTTTTTT. Translated: CASSPGQGPEKLFF.

The V call is TRBV9, the J call TRBJ2-3; 12 bases are a match to TRBD1. V lost 0 bases to trimming and J lost 6 bases; unmatched junction nucleotides: 2. The CDR3 is 15 residues long. In germline, CDR1 is SGDLS, CDR2 YYNGEE. CDR3 nucleotide sequence: TGTGCCAGCAGCGTAGTGGGACAGGGGGCGGATACGCAGTATTTT. Its translation: CASSVVGQGADTQYF. The full variable domain, with the rest looked up from reference TRBV9 and TRBJ2-3, is DSGVTQTPKHLITATGQRVTLRCSPRSGDLSVYWYQQSLDQGLQFLIQYYNGEERAKGNILERFSAQQFPDLHSELNLSSLELGDSALYFCASSVVGQGADTQYFGPGTRLTVL.

The chain is built from TRBV6-5 and TRBJ1-1; D might be TRBD1 (5 bases). The CDR3 spans 16 residues. CDR1 and CDR2 (germline): MNHEY, SVGAGI. Trimming stripped 0 bases from V and 2 bases from J, with 13 bases between. CDR3 protein: CASSYSPDGGNTEAFF. The CDR3, as DNA: TGTGCCAGCAGTTACTCCCCGGACGGGGGAAACACTGAAGCTTTCTTT.

The chain recombines TRBV6-5 with TRBJ1-1, with 7 bases lining up with TRBD1. Per germline, CDR1 MNHEY and CDR2 SVGAGI. V shed 5 bases, J shed 6 bases, and the junction held 3 bases outside the gene matches. There are 12 residues in the CDR3. CDR3 bases: TGTGCCAGCAGTCCCCAGGGGGCTGAAGCTTTCTTT. Its translation is CASSPQGAEAFF.

The DNA for the CDR3 is TGTGCCAGTTGCGGAGGGCCACCCCCTAGCACAGATACGCAGTATTTT. Its protein product is CASCGGPPPSTDTQYF. The chain links TRBV19 to TRBJ2-3; D may be TRBD2 (6 bases). V was shortened by 8 bases and J by 0 bases, with 18 bases between the two germline ends. CDR1 is LNHDA, CDR2 SQIVND, per germline (reference sequence). The CDR3 has 16 amino acids.

This chain links TRBV5-1 with TRBJ2-3; 9 bases agree with TRBD1. The CDR3 extends over 15 amino acids. Germline trimming cut 4 bases from V and 4 bases from J; bases unmatched to any gene: 7. The germline V gene encodes CDR1 SGHRS and CDR2 YFSETQ. The CDR3 sequence is CASSPTGGASDTQYF. CDR3 DNA: TGCGCCAGCAGCCCTACAGGGGGCGCCTCAGATACGCAGTATTTT.

Note on this clone: One end of the junction does not line up with germline, which may come from a read error. The chain combines TRBV4-1 with TRBJ1-3; unclear D gene. The CDR3 is 17 residues long. CDR1 MGHRA and CDR2 YSYEKL come from the germline V gene. The CDR3 is CASSKDERERTGNTIYF. CDR3 sequence (DNA): TGCGCCAGCAGCAAAGATGAACGGGAGAGAACTGGAAACACCATATATTTT.

The chain combines TRBV19 with TRBJ2-1; 8 bases are shared with TRBD1. V shed 3 bases, J shed 11 bases, and the junction held 18 bases outside the gene matches. This CDR3 region has 17 residues. In germline, CDR1 is LNHDA, CDR2 SQIVND (reference sequence). For the CDR3, the DNA is TGTGCCAGTAGTATCAACCCCGGGGACAGGCCGAGCGAGAAGCAGTTCTTC. This gives the protein CASSINPGDRPSEKQFF.

This chain connects TRBV9 to TRBJ2-7, with 10 bases identical to TRBD1. CDR3 length: 17 amino acids. With V trimmed by 0 bases and J by 5 bases, 11 bases remained unmatched. CDR1 is SGDLS, CDR2 YYNGEE, per germline. The CDR3 loop is CASSVEAAGQGFHEQYF. The CDR3 DNA follows: TGTGCCAGCAGCGTAGAAGCAGCGGGACAGGGGTTCCACGAGCAGTACTTC.

This rearrangement joins TRBV3-1 (or the pseudogene TRBV3-2) to TRBJ1-6; D is ambiguous. The CDR3 runs to 14 residues. Germline V gene sequence: CDR1 LGHDT, CDR2 YNNKEL (reference sequence). V lost 3 bases to trimming and J lost 6 bases, with 9 bases between them. This chain's CDR3 is CASSQLQTNSPLHF. CDR3 nucleotide sequence: TGTGCCAGCAGCCAGTTACAGACTAATTCACCCCTCCACTTT.

This clone was seen once. The rearrangement joins TRBV2 to TRBJ2-7, with TRBD2 matching 7 bases. The CDR3 consists of 14 residues. The V and J ends lost 7 bases and 0 bases, in that order; junction bases with no gene match: 6. CDR1 is SNHLY, CDR2 FYNNEI, per germline. The chain's CDR3 is CASMASGSSYEQYF. In DNA, the CDR3 is TGTGCCAGCATGGCTAGCGGAAGCTCCTACGAGCAGTACTTC.

The chain has TRBV4-2 and TRBJ2-4; 12 bases line up with TRBD2. V trimming: 1 base; J trimming: 6 bases; junction bases outside the gene matches: 4. Germline values: CDR1 LGHNA, CDR2 YNFKEQ. This CDR3 spans 16 amino acids. CDR3 loop: CASSQVTSGSLNIQYF. For the CDR3, the DNA is TGTGCCAGCAGCCAAGTGACTAGCGGGAGCTTAAACATTCAGTACTTC.

The gene calls are TRBV18 and TRBJ1-1; weak D call: TRBD1 (5 bases). CDR3 size: 13 residues. The germline V gene has CDR1 KGHSH and CDR2 LQKENI. Trimming pared 3 bases from V and 8 bases from J, leaving 13 bases between. CDR3 amino acids: CASSPNRSPEAFF. The CDR3 DNA reads as TGTGCCAGCTCACCGAACAGGTCGCCGGAAGCTTTCTTT.

V is TRBV7-9 and J is TRBJ2-6, with 9 positions matching TRBD1. V trimming: 6 bases; J trimming: 10 bases; junction bases outside the gene matches: 4. This CDR3 spans 13 amino acids. Germline CDR1 is SEHNR and CDR2 is FQNEAQ (reference sequence). CDR3 region: CASRPTGGNVLTF. The CDR3, as DNA: TGTGCCAGCAGGCCGACAGGGGGAAACGTCCTGACTTTC.

V usage is TRBV28 and J usage is TRBJ2-3; the match to TRBD2 covers 8 bases. Germline CDR1 is MDHEN and CDR2 is SYDVKM. CDR3 size: 16 residues. The V and J ends lost 4 bases and 3 bases, in that order; junction bases with no gene match: 9. CDR3 in amino acids: CASSSLRLALTDTQYF. The CDR3 nucleotides are TGTGCCAGCAGTTCACTCCGACTAGCGCTTACAGATACGCAGTATTTT. The complete variable domain, with remaining parts taken from reference TRBV28 and TRBJ2-3, reads DVKVTQSSRYLVKRTGEKVFLECVQDMDHENMFWYRQDPGLGLRLIYFSYDVKMKEKGDIPEGYSVSREKKERFSLILESASTNQTSMYLCASSSLRLALTDTQYFGPGTRLTVL.

The V and J genes are TRBV10-2 and TRBJ2-2, with 8 bases fitting TRBD1. From germline, CDR1 is WSHSY and CDR2 SAAADI. V lost 7 bases and J lost 5; bases outside the gene matches: 6. The CDR3 covers 14 residues. As DNA, the CDR3 is TGCGCCAGCACCCATGACAGGGGAACCGGGGAGCTGTTTTTT. Protein: CASTHDRGTGELFF.

This clone was counted a few times. The V gene is TRBV20-1, the J gene TRBJ2-7; a weak D match, TRBD2 (6 bases). V was trimmed by 3 bases and J by 3 bases, leaving 15 bases between them. This CDR3 has 14 residues. From germline, CDR1 is DFQATT and CDR2 SNEGSKA (reference sequence). The CDR3 region has the DNA TGCAGTGCTAGTCCCCAGCGGGCTTACTACGAGCAGTACTTC. It codes for CSASPQRAYYEQYF.

The J gene is TRBJ1-3, the V gene TRBV18, with TRBD1 as a possible D gene (6 bases). The CDR3 is made up of 15 amino acids. Looked up from germline, CDR1 is KGHSH and CDR2 is LQKENI. The ends were cut back, 10 bases at V and 4 bases at J, with 20 bases in the middle. CDR3 amino acids: CATSPAGGRGNTIYF. CDR3 DNA: TGTGCCACCTCCCCCGCCGGGGGGCGAGGAAACACCATATATTTT.